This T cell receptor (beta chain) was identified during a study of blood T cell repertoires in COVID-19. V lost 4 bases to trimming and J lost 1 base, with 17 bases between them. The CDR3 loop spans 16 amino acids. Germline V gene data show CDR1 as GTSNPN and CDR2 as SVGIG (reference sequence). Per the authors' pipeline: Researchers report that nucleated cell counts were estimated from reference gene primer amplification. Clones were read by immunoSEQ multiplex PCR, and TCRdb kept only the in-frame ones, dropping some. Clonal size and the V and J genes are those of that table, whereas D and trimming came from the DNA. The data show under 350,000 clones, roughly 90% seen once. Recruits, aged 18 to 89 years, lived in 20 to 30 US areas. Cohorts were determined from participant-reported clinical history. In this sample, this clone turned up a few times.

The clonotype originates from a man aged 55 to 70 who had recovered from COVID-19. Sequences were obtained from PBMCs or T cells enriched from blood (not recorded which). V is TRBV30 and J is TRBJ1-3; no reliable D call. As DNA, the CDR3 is TGTGCCTGGACCCTGAAGCCCTCAACTTCTGGAAACACCATATATTTT. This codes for CAWTLKPSTSGNTIYF.